This record looks at one T cell receptor beta chain sequence and its context. This specimen comes from a study of naive and memory T cell subsets. V dropped 6 bases and J dropped 2 bases, with 13 bases sitting between them. Germline-derived CDR1 and CDR2 are SGHRS and YFSETQ. The CDR3 loop spans 14 amino acids. Two oligonucleotides, mixed equimolar, formed the beta constant-region primer covering TRBC1 and TRBC2. An oligonucleotide with the SP2 primer and a 12-nucleotide UMI was ligated to the cDNA 3' end. MiXCR was run by TCRdb on the UMI-ligation and nested PCR reads, yielding one entry per CDR3 protein. Here the sample spans 130,000 to 150,000 distinct CDR3 sequences, over 15% being singletons.

The specimen was naive CD4+ T cells from blood. The chain recombines TRBV5-1 with TRBJ2-3, with D possibly TRBD2 on 6 matching bases. The receptor was isolated from a human donor in good health. The CDR3 reads CASTLGGITDTQYF. The CDR3, as DNA: TGCGCCAGCACTCTTGGGGGGATCACAGATACGCAGTATTTT. The entire variable domain, with the rest obtained from reference TRBV5-1 and TRBJ2-3, is as follows: KAGVTQTPRYLIKTRGQQVTLSCSPISGHRSVSWYQQTPGQGLQFLFEYFSETQRNKGNFPGRFSGRQFSNSRSEMNVSTLELGDSALYLCASTLGGITDTQYFGPGTRLTVL.